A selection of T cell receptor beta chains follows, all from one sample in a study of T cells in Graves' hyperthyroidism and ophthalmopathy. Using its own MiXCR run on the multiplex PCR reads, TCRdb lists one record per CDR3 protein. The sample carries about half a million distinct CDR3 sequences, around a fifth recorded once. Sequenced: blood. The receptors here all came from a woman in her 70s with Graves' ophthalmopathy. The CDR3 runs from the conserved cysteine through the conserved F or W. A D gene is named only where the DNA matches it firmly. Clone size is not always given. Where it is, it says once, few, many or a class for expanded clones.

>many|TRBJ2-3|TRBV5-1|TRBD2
CASRTSGYTDTQYF
TGCGCCAGCAGGACTAGCGGGTACACAGATACGCAGTATTTT
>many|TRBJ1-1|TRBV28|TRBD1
CASSSPGTGTEAFF
TGTGCCAGCAGTTCGCCTGGGACAGGGACTGAAGCTTTCTTT
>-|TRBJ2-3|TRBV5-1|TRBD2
CASSLAGGPADTQYF
TGCGCCAGCAGCTTGGCGGGAGGGCCGGCGGATACGCAGTATTTT
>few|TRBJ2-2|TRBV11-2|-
CASSLRDGGELFF
TGTGCCAGCAGCTTACGCGACGGCGGGGAGCTGTTTTTT
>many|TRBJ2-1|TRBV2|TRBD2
CASSAGLAGEEQFF
TGTGCCAGCAGTGCGGGACTAGCGGGAGAAGAGCAGTTCTTC
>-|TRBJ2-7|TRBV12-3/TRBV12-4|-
CASSFRSNYEQYF
TGTGCCAGCAGTTTTAGGTCTAATTACGAGCAGTACTTC
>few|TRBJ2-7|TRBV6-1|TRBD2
CASGLAGGRGEQYF
TGTGCCAGCGGGTTAGCGGGAGGGCGGGGAGAGCAGTACTTC
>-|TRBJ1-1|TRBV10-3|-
CAISETLVNTEAFF
TGTGCCATCAGTGAGACGCTGGTGAACACTGAAGCTTTCTTT
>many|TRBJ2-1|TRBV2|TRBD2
CASSVGGAGWDEQFF
TGTGCCAGCAGTGTGGGGGGAGCGGGATGGGATGAGCAGTTCTTC
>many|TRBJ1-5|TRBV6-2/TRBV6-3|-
CASSYAGDSNQPQHF
TGTGCCAGCAGTTATGCGGGGGACAGCAATCAGCCCCAGCATTTT
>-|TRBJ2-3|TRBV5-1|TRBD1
CASSSVGQGATDTQYF
TGCGCCAGCAGTTCCGTTGGACAGGGGGCCACAGATACGCAGTATTTT
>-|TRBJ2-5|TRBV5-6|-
CASSWGPIAFDKETQYF
TGTGCCAGCAGCTGGGGACCGATCGCTTTTGACAAAGAGACCCAGTACTTC
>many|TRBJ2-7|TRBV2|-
CASQPVRSRNEQYF
TGTGCCAGCCAGCCCGTGAGGTCCCGCAACGAGCAGTACTTC
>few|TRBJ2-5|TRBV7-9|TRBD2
CASSLRREGRYF
TGTGCCAGCAGCTTACGGCGGGAGGGCCGGTACTTC
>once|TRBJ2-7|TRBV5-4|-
CASSLDVTYEQYF
TGTGCCAGCAGCTTGGACGTAACCTACGAGCAGTACTTC
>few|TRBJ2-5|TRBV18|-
CASSVKTAAQETQYF
TGTGCCAGCTCCGTCAAGACAGCAGCACAAGAGACCCAGTACTTC
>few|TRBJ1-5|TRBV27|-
CASSPHPGVEQPQHF
TGTGCCAGCAGTCCACACCCAGGGGTTGAGCAGCCCCAGCATTTT
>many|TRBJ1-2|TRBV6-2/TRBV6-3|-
CASSNDKPIRGYTF
TGTGCCAGCAGCAACGACAAACCTATTCGCGGCTACACCTTC
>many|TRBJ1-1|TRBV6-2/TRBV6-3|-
CASSSSEVTEAFF
TGTGCCAGCAGTTCCTCGGAGGTCACTGAAGCTTTCTTT
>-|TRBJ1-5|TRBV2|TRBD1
CASSGQGIGQPQHF
TGTGCCAGCTCGGGACAGGGGATAGGTCAGCCCCAGCATTTT
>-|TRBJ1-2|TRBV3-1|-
CASSQEHEGSKGYTF
TGTGCCAGCAGCCAAGAACATGAGGGGTCGAAAGGCTACACCTTC
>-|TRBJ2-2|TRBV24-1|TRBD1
CATSDPGTGKNTGELFF
TGTGCCACCAGTGATCCCGGGACAGGGAAAAACACCGGGGAGCTGTTTTTT
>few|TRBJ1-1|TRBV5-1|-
CASSLGSLMNTEAFF
TGCGCCAGCAGCTTGGGCAGCCTAATGAACACTGAAGCTTTCTTT
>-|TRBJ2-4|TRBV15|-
CATSRGDIQYF
TGTGCCACCAGCAGAGGGGACATTCAGTACTTC
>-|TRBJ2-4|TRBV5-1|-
CASSLDWGIQYF
TGCGCCAGCAGCTTGGACTGGGGCATTCAGTACTTC
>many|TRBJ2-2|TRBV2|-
CASSYLGGANTGELFF
TGTGCCAGCAGCTACCTAGGGGGGGCGAACACCGGGGAGCTGTTTTTT
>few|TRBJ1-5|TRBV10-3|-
CAISESGDSNQPQHF
TGTGCCATCAGTGAGTCTGGGGATAGCAATCAGCCCCAGCATTTT
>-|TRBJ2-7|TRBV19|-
CASSPHRGGYEQYF
TGTGCCAGTAGCCCTCATAGGGGTGGCTACGAGCAGTACTTC
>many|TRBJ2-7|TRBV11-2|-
CASSLTLSAYHGDEQYF
TGTGCCAGCAGCTTAACATTAAGCGCCTACCACGGGGACGAGCAGTACTTC
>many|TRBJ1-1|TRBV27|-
CASNRPGKNTEAFF
TGTGCCAGCAATCGTCCGGGGAAGAACACTGAAGCTTTCTTT
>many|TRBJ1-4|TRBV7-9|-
CASRRGNEKLFF
TGTGCCAGCAGGAGGGGTAATGAAAAACTGTTTTTT
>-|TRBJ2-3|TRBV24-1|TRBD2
CATSLHTSGRRTDTQYF
TGTGCCACCAGCCTCCATACTAGCGGGAGGCGGACAGATACGCAGTATTTT
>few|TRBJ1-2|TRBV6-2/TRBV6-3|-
CASSPGAFGYTF
TGTGCCAGCAGCCCGGGGGCCTTTGGCTACACCTTC
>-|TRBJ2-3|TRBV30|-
CAWTRGDTQYF
TGTGCCTGGACTAGGGGGGATACGCAGTATTTT
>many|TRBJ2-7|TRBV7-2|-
CASSPSVSYEQYF
TGTGCCAGCAGCCCTAGCGTCTCCTACGAGCAGTACTTC
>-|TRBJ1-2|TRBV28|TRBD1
CASGSSLGQDSYGYTF
TGTGCCAGCGGGTCAAGTTTGGGACAGGATTCCTATGGCTACACCTTC
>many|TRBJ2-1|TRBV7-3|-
CASSLASYNEQFF
TGTGCCAGCAGCCTAGCGTCCTACAATGAGCAGTTCTTC
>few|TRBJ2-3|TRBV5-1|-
CASSDPPGTQYF
TGCGCCAGCAGTGATCCCCCAGGTACGCAGTATTTT
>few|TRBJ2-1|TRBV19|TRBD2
CASSDGAGATYNEQFF
TGTGCCAGTAGCGACGGAGCGGGAGCAACCTACAATGAGCAGTTCTTC
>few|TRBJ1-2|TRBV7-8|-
CASSFGDPGGGYTF
TGTGCCAGCAGCTTCGGGGACCCGGGCGGCGGCTACACCTTC
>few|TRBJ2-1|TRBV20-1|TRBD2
CSGGGLAGYNEQFF
TGCAGTGGAGGGGGACTAGCGGGATACAATGAGCAGTTCTTC
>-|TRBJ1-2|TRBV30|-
CAWSATAGYTF
TGTGCCTGGAGTGCGACAGCTGGCTACACCTTC
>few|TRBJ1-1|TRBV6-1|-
CASTRSGENTEAFF
TGTGCCAGCACCCGGTCGGGGGAGAACACTGAAGCTTTCTTT
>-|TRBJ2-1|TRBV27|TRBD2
CASRWASGNNEQFF
TGTGCCAGCAGATGGGCTAGCGGGAACAATGAGCAGTTCTTC
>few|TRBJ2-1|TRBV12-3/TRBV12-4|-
CASSPEVTSLVSDEQFF
TGTGCCAGCAGCCCTGAGGTAACTAGTTTGGTATCGGATGAGCAGTTCTTC
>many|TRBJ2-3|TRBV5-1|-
CASSFSGLTDTQYF
TGTGCCAGCAGTTTTTCCGGGCTCACAGATACGCAGTATTTT
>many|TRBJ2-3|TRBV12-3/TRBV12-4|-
CASSSDSNTDTQYF
TGTGCCAGCAGTTCGGACAGCAACACAGATACGCAGTATTTT
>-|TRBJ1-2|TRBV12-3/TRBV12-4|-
CASSLSGAPSYTF
TGTGCCAGCAGTTTGTCAGGGGCCCCTAGCTACACCTTC
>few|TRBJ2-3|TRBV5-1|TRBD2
CASNPSGMDTQYF
TGCGCCAGCAACCCTAGCGGGATGGATACGCAGTATTTT
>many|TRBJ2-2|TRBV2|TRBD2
CASSVKAGEDGGELFF
TGTGCCAGCAGTGTGAAAGCGGGAGAAGACGGCGGGGAGCTGTTTTTT
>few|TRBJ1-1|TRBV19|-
CASSRDGANTEAFF
TGTGCCAGTAGTAGAGATGGGGCGAACACTGAAGCTTTCTTT
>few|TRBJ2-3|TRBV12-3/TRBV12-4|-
CASSEDVKQYF
TGTGCCAGCAGTGAGGACGTAAAGCAGTATTTT
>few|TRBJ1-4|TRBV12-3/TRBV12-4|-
CASRSTGTRNEKLFF
TGTGCCAGCAGGTCCACAGGGACCCGGAATGAAAAACTGTTTTTT